Listed below are T cell receptor beta chains from one sample, sequenced in a study of shared clonotypes between healthy human individuals. Sequencing was performed with immunoSEQ multiplex PCR; in TCRdb, only in-frame clones are kept and a portion is missing. The table records about 2 million clones, approximately 94% of them present only once. The source material was naive CD8+ T cells sorted from blood. These receptors were collected from a man aged 18 to 35 in good health. Both conserved end residues are part of each CDR3. The D gene is left open where the match is weak. The listing skips clone size in some rows; elsewhere it reads once, few, many or a size class.

DNA: TGTGCCATCAAGAGCGGGGGCCACCTTGAAGCTTTCTTT; CDR3: CAIKSGGHLEAFF; D: .; V: TRBV10-3; J: TRBJ1-1; size: .
DNA: TGCGCCAGCAGCCAAGAAGCAGGGGGGCCTGAAGCTTTCTTT; CDR3: CASSQEAGGPEAFF; D: TRBD1; V: TRBV4-3; J: TRBJ1-1; size: .
DNA: TGTGCCAGCAACAAAGGGACAGGGACTAATGAAAAACTGTTTTTT; CDR3: CASNKGTGTNEKLFF; D: TRBD1; V: TRBV28; J: TRBJ1-4; size: .
DNA: TGTGCTACGGGAGCGGATGGCTACACCTTC; CDR3: CATGADGYTF; D: .; V: TRBV19; J: TRBJ1-2; size: .
DNA: TGTGCCAGCAGCTCCCGTAGGGAGGGCTACGAGCAGTACTTC; CDR3: CASSSRREGYEQYF; D: TRBD2; V: TRBV5-8; J: TRBJ2-7; size: .
DNA: TGTGCCAGCAGCTCGACAGGGGTCTTCACCGGGGAGCTGTTTTTT; CDR3: CASSSTGVFTGELFF; D: TRBD1; V: TRBV7-9; J: TRBJ2-2; size: .
DNA: TGTGCCAGCGGGACAGGCTACTACACTGAAGCTTTCTTT; CDR3: CASGTGYYTEAFF; D: TRBD1; V: TRBV19; J: TRBJ1-1; size: .
DNA: TGTGCCAGCAGTCTGCTCGGGACTAGCGGGATAGACTACGAGCAGTACTTC; CDR3: CASSLLGTSGIDYEQYF; D: TRBD2; V: TRBV27; J: TRBJ2-7; size: .
DNA: TGCGCCAGCAGCTTGGGAGCGCAGGGAGGGTACGAGCAGTACTTC; CDR3: CASSLGAQGGYEQYF; D: TRBD2; V: TRBV5-1; J: TRBJ2-7; size: .
DNA: TGTGCCAGCAGTTTGTTATCCAGCAATCAGCCCCAGCATTTT; CDR3: CASSLLSSNQPQHF; D: .; V: TRBV27; J: TRBJ1-5; size: .
DNA: TGCGCCAGCACACCGGGACAGTATTGGACTGGGACCTACGAGCAGTACTTC; CDR3: CASTPGQYWTGTYEQYF; D: TRBD1; V: TRBV5-1; J: TRBJ2-7; size: .
DNA: TGCGCCAGCAGCCAAGAGGCTAGCGGATTCTACGAGCAGTACTTC; CDR3: CASSQEASGFYEQYF; D: TRBD2; V: TRBV4-3; J: TRBJ2-7; size: once
DNA: TGTGCCAGCGGGAAGGGACAGGGGTACGAGCAGTACTTC; CDR3: CASGKGQGYEQYF; D: TRBD1; V: TRBV9; J: TRBJ2-7; size: .
DNA: TGCGCCAGCAGCCTGGGCGGGGGTACTAATGAAAAACTGTTTTTT; CDR3: CASSLGGGTNEKLFF; D: .; V: TRBV5-1; J: TRBJ1-4; size: .
DNA: TGTGCCAGCAGTTATGGGCCCGAAGTGAGCGGCTACACCTTC; CDR3: CASSYGPEVSGYTF; D: .; V: TRBV6-5; J: TRBJ1-2; size: .
DNA: TGTGCCAGCATAGTAGGATACTACGAGCAGTACTTC; CDR3: CASIVGYYEQYF; D: .; V: TRBV9; J: TRBJ2-7; size: .
DNA: TGCGCCAGCAGCTTTTACATGGATGCAACTAATGAAAAACTGTTTTTT; CDR3: CASSFYMDATNEKLFF; D: .; V: TRBV5-1; J: TRBJ1-4; size: .
DNA: TGTGCCAGTAGTTGGGATATCTCGGGGGCCGGGGAGCTGTTTTTT; CDR3: CASSWDISGAGELFF; D: .; V: TRBV19; J: TRBJ2-2; size: .
DNA: TGTGCCAGCAGTGAATGGGACAGGGCTTACGAGCAGTACTTC; CDR3: CASSEWDRAYEQYF; D: TRBD1; V: TRBV6-1; J: TRBJ2-7; size: .
DNA: TGCGCCAGCAGTGAGGTTGGGGTTGACACTGAAGCTTTCTTT; CDR3: CASSEVGVDTEAFF; D: .; V: TRBV10-2; J: TRBJ1-1; size: .
DNA: TGTGTCGTCGCGGACTCGGGGTACGAGCAGTACTTC; CDR3: CVVADSGYEQYF; D: .; V: TRBV2; J: TRBJ2-7; size: .
DNA: TGTGCCAGCAGCTTTACTAGGACGGGCAATGAGCAGTTCTTC; CDR3: CASSFTRTGNEQFF; D: .; V: TRBV7-2; J: TRBJ2-1; size: .
DNA: TGTGCCACCAGCACCGGACAGGGACCCGACGAGCAGTACTTC; CDR3: CATSTGQGPDEQYF; D: TRBD1; V: TRBV15; J: TRBJ2-7; size: .
DNA: TGTGCCAGCAGTTTACACCTGCTGGCGGGGGAATTTAACTATGGCTACACCTTC; CDR3: CASSLHLLAGEFNYGYTF; D: .; V: TRBV28; J: TRBJ1-2; size: few
DNA: TGTGCCAGCAGTGTAGCGGGGGAGCTGTTTTTT; CDR3: CASSVAGELFF; D: .; V: TRBV25-1; J: TRBJ2-2; size: once
DNA: TGTGCCAGCAGTTCCACAGGCAATGAGCAGTTCTTC; CDR3: CASSSTGNEQFF; D: .; V: TRBV28; J: TRBJ2-1; size: .
DNA: TGTGCCAGCACCCCAACCGGAGATACGCAGTATTTT; CDR3: CASTPTGDTQYF; D: .; V: TRBV7-9; J: TRBJ2-3; size: .
DNA: TGCAGCGTAGTGGGACTAGAAAGTCCCTACGAGCAGTACTTC; CDR3: CSVVGLESPYEQYF; D: TRBD2; V: TRBV29-1; J: TRBJ2-7; size: .
DNA: TGTGCCAGCAGCTTGCTGGTTAGTGAAAAACTGTTTTTT; CDR3: CASSLLVSEKLFF; D: .; V: TRBV5-6; J: TRBJ1-4; size: .
DNA: TGCGCCAGCAGCATAGGGACGGGAAGCTCCTACGAGCAGTACTTC; CDR3: CASSIGTGSSYEQYF; D: .; V: TRBV5-1; J: TRBJ2-7; size: .
DNA: TGTGCCTGGAGTGTACTGGGTGCAGAGCAGTACTTC; CDR3: CAWSVLGAEQYF; D: .; V: TRBV30; J: TRBJ2-7; size: .
DNA: TGTGCCAGCAGTTTCCGCGGGACAGGGAACACTGAAGCTTTCTTT; CDR3: CASSFRGTGNTEAFF; D: TRBD1; V: TRBV27; J: TRBJ1-1; size: .
DNA: TGTGCCAGCAGTGGACCGGGGGAGGGAGAGCCCCAGCATTTT; CDR3: CASSGPGEGEPQHF; D: .; V: TRBV6-5; J: TRBJ1-5; size: .
DNA: TGCGCCAGCGCACCCGGGACTAGCGGGGCCAATGAGCAGTTCTTC; CDR3: CASAPGTSGANEQFF; D: TRBD2; V: TRBV5-1; J: TRBJ2-1; size: .
DNA: TGTGCCAGCAGCTTAGGCGAGGGTGAAAAACTGTTTTTT; CDR3: CASSLGEGEKLFF; D: .; V: TRBV13; J: TRBJ1-4; size: few
DNA: TGTGCCAGTAGTCTCGGGAACACCGGGGAGCTGTTTTTT; CDR3: CASSLGNTGELFF; D: .; V: TRBV19; J: TRBJ2-2; size: .
DNA: TGCGCCAGCAGTGAGTCGGGGCTGGATGGCTACACCTTC; CDR3: CASSESGLDGYTF; D: .; V: TRBV10-2; J: TRBJ1-2; size: .
DNA: TGTGCCAGCAGCTTGACAGGATCCTATGGCTACACCTTC; CDR3: CASSLTGSYGYTF; D: .; V: TRBV11-2; J: TRBJ1-2; size: .
DNA: TGTGCCAGCAGCGTTGACAGGGGAGGTGAAAAACTGTTTTTT; CDR3: CASSVDRGGEKLFF; D: TRBD1; V: TRBV9; J: TRBJ1-4; size: .
DNA: TGTGCCAGCAGCTTAGGAGCCGGGACAGGGTTTGGCTACACCTTC; CDR3: CASSLGAGTGFGYTF; D: TRBD1; V: TRBV11-1; J: TRBJ1-2; size: .
DNA: TGTGCAAGTCCCGGACTAGCGGGAGGGCCCTACGAGCAGTACTTC; CDR3: CASPGLAGGPYEQYF; D: .; V: TRBV12-2; J: TRBJ2-7; size: .
DNA: TGTGCCAGCAGTCTGGGAGGCTATGGTAGTAGCTCCTACGAGCAGTACTTC; CDR3: CASSLGGYGSSSYEQYF; D: .; V: TRBV27; J: TRBJ2-7; size: .